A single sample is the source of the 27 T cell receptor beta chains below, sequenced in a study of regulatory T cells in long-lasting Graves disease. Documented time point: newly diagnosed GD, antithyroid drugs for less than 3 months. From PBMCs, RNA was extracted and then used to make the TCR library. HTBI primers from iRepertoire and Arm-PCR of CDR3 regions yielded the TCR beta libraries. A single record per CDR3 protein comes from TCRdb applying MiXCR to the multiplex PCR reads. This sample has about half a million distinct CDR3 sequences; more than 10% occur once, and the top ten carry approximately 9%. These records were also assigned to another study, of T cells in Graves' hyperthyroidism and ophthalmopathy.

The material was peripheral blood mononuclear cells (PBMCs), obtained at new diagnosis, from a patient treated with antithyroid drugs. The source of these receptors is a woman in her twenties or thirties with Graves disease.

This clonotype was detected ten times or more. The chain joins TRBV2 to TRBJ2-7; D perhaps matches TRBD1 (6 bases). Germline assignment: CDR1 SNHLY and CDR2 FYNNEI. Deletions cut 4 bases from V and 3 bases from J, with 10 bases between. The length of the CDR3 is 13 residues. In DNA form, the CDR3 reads TGTGCCAGCAGTGCGGAACAGGGCTACGAGCAGTACTTC. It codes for CASSAEQGYEQYF. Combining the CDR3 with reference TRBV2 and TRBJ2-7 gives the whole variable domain EPEVTQTPSHQVTQMGQEVILRCVPISNHLYFYWYRQILGQKVEFLVSFYNNEISEKSEIFDDQFSVERPDGSNFTLKIRSTKLEDSAMYFCASSAEQGYEQYFGPGTRLTVT.

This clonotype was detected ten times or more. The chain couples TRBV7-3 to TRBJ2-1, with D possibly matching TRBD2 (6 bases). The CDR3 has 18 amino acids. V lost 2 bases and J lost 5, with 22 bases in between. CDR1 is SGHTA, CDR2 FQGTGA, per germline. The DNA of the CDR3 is TGTGCCAGCAGCTTATCAGGGACTCCATGGGAGAGGCACAATGAGCAGTTCTTC. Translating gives CASSLSGTPWERHNEQFF.

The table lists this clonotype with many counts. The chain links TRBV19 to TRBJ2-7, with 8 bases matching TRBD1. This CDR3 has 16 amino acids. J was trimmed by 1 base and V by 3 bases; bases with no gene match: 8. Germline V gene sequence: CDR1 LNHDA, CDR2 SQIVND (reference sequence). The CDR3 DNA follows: TGTGCCAGTAGTATCCAGGGGGCGCAGAGTTCCTACGAGCAGTACTTC. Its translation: CASSIQGAQSSYEQYF.

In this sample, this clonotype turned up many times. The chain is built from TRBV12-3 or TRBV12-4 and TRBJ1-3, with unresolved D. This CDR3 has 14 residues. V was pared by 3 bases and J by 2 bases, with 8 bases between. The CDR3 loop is CASSLRVAGNTIYF. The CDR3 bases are TGTGCCAGCAGTTTGAGAGTGGCTGGAAACACCATATATTTT.

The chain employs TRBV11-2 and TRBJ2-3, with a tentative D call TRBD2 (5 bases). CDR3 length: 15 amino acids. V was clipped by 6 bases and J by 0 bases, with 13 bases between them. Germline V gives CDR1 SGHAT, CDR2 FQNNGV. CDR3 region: CASSSSSFSTDTQYF. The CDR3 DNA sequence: TGTGCCAGCAGTTCTTCTAGCTTTAGCACAGATACGCAGTATTTT.

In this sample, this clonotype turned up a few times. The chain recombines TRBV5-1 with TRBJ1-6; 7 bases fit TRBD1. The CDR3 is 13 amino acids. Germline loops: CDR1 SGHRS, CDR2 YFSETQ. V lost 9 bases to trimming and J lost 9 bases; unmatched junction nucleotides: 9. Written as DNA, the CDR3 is TGCGCCAAACCGACAGGGTTCGGTTCACCCCTCCACTTT. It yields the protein CAKPTGFGSPLHF.

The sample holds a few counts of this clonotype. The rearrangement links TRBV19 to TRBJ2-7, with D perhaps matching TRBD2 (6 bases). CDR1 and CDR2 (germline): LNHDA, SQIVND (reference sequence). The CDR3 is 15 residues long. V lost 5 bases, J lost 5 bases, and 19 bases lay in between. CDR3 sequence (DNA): TGTGCCAGTAGTTCCTCCGGGACTTACCATCACGAGCAGTACTTC. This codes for CASSSSGTYHHEQYF.

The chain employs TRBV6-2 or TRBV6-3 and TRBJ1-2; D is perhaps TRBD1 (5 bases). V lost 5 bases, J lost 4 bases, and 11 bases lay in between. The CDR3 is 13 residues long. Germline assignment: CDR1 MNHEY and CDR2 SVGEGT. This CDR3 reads CASSNSGFYGYTF. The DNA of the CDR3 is TGTGCCAGCAGTAATTCAGGGTTCTATGGCTACACCTTC.

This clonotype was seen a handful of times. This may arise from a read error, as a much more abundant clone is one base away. This chain's CDR3 is CASSPGTSGRKNEQLF. CDR3 bases: TGTGCCAGCAGCCCCGGGACTAGCGGGAGGAAAAATGAGCAGCTCTTC. The rearrangement uses TRBV7-2 and TRBJ2-1, with TRBD2 matching 15 bases. The CDR3 runs 16 residues. Per germline, CDR1 SGHTA and CDR2 FQGNSA.

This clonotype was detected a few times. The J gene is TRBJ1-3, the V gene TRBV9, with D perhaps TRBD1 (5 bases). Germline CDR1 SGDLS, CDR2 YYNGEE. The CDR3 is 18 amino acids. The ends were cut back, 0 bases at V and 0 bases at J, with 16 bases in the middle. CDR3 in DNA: TGTGCCAGCAGCGTAGGGAACGGGGCTTTCAACTCTGGAAACACCATATATTTT. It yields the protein CASSVGNGAFNSGNTIYF.

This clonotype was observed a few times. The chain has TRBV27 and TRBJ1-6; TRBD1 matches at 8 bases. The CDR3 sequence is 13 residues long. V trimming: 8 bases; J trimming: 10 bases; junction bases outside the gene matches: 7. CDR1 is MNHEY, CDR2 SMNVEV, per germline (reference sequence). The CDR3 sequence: CASGDRRSSPLHF. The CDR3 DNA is TGTGCCAGCGGGGACAGGAGGAGCTCACCCCTCCACTTT.

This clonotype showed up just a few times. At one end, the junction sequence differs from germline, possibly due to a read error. CDR3 amino acids: CARRDTQLANYGYAF. DNA for the CDR3: TGTGCCCGACGGGACACTCAGTTAGCTAACTATGGCTACGCCTTC. The chain has TRBV30 and TRBJ1-2, with a tentative D call TRBD1 (6 bases). Germline CDR1 is GTSNPN and CDR2 is SVGIG (reference sequence). The length of the CDR3 is 15 residues.

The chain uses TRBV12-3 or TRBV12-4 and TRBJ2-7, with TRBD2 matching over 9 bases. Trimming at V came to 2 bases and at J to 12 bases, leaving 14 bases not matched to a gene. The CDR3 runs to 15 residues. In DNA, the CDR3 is TGTGCCAGCAGTTTACGTAGCGGGAGACTAGAGACCCGGTACTTC. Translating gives CASSLRSGRLETRYF.

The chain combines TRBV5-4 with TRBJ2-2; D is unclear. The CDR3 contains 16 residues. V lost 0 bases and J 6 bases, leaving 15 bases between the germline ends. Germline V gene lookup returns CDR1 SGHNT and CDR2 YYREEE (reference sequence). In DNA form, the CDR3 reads TGTGCCAGCAGCTTGGCTATGGGCCCATCCCCCGGGGAGCTGTTTTTT. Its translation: CASSLAMGPSPGELFF.

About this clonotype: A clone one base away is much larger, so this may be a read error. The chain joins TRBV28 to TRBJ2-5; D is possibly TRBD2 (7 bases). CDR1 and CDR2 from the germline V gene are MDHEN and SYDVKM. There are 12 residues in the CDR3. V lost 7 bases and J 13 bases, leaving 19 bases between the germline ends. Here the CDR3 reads CASNLGGGAPYF. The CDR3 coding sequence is TGTGCCAGCAACTTGGGGGGGGGGGCCCCGTACTTC. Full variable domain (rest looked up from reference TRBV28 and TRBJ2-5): DVKVTQSSRYLVKRTGEKVFLECVQDMDHENMFWYRQDPGLGLRLIYFSYDVKMKEKGDIPEGYSVSREKKERFSLILESASTNQTSMYLCASNLGGGAPYFGPGTRLLVL.

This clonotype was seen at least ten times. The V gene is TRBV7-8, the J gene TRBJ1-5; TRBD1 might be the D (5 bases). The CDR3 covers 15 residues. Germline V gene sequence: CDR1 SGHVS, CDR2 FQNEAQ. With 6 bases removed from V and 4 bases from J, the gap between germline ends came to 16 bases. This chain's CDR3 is CASSSTGVRNQPQHF. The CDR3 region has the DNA TGTGCCAGCAGTTCGACGGGGGTTAGAAATCAGCCCCAGCATTTT.

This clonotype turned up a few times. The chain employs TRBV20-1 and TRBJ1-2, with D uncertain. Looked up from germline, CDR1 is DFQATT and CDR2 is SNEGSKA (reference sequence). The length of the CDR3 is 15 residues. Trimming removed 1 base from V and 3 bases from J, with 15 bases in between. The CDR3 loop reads CSARAEVWIHYGYTF. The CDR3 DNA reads TGCAGTGCTAGAGCTGAAGTATGGATTCACTATGGCTACACCTTC.

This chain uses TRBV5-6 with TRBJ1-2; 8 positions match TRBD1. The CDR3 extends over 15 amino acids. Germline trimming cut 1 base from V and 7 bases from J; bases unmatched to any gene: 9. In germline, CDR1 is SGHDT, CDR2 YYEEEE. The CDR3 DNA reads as TGTGCCAGCAGCTTGATTCAGGGGGCAGGAGTTGGCTACACCTTC. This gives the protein CASSLIQGAGVGYTF.

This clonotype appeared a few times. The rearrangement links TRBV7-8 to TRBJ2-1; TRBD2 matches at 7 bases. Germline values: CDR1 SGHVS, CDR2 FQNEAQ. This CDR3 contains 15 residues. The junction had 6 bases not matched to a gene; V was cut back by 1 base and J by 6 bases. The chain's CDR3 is CASSLVGREGNEQFF. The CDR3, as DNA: TGTGCCAGCAGCTTAGTGGGCAGGGAGGGCAATGAGCAGTTCTTC.

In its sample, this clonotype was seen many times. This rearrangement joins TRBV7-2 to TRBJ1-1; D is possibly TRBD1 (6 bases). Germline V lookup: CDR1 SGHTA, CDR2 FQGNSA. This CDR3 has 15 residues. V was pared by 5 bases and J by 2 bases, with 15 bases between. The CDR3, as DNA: TGTGCCAGCAGCACCGGACAGATGAAAAACACTGAAGCTTTCTTT. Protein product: CASSTGQMKNTEAFF.

In DNA form, the CDR3 reads TGTGCCAGCAGCTACGGACTAGCGGGAGATGTGTACACCGGGGAGCTGTTTTTT. Its translation is CASSYGLAGDVYTGELFF. The chain joins TRBV9 to TRBJ2-2, with TRBD2 matching over 13 bases. This CDR3 comprises 18 residues. J was trimmed by 3 bases and V by 4 bases; bases with no gene match: 9. The germline gives CDR1 SGDLS, CDR2 YYNGEE.

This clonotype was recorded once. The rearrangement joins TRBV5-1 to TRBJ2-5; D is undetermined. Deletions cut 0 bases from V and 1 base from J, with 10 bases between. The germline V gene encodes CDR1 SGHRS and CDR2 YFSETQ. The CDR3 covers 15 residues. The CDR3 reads CASSLEGRTQETQYF. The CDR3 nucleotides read TGCGCCAGCAGCTTGGAAGGCAGGACCCAAGAGACCCAGTACTTC.

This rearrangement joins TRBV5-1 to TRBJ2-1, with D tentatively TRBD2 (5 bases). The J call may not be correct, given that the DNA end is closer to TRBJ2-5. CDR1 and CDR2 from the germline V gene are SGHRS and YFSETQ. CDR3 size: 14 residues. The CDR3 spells CASSLMGSGETQYF. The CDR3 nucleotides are TGCGCCAGCAGCTTGATGGGGAGTGGAGAGACCCAGTACTTC.

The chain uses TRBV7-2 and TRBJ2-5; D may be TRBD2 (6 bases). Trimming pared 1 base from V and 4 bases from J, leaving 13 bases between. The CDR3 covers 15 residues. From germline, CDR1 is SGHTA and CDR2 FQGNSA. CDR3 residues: CASSLEGRRAETQYF. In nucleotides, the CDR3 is TGTGCCAGCAGCTTAGAGGGCAGGAGGGCAGAGACCCAGTACTTC.

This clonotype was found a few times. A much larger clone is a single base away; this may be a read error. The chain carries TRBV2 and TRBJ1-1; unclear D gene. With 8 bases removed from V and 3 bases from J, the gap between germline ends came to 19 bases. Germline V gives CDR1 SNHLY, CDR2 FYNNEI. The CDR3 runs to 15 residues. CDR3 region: CASHNSRTWDTEAFF. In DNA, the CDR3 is TGTGCCAGCCACAATTCTCGGACCTGGGACACTGAAGCTTTCTTT.

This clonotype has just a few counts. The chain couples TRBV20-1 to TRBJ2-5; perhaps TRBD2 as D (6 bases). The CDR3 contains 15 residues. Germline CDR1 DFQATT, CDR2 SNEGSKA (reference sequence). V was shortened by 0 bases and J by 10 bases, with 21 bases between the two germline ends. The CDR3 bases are TGCAGTGCTAGAGATAACAGCCTCCCCGGAGGGGACCAGTACTTC. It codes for CSARDNSLPGGDQYF.

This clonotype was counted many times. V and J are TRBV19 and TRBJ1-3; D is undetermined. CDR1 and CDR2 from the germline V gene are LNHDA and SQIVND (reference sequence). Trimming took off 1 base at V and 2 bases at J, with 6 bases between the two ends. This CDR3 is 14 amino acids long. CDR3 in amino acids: CASSIGGPGNTIYF. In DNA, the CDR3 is TGTGCCAGTAGTATAGGAGGCCCTGGAAACACCATATATTTT.